Listed here are 28 T cell receptor beta chains from one sample, sequenced in a study of CD8+CD57+ T cells in acquired aplastic anemia. In patients chosen for sequencing, flow cytometry had shown CD8+CD57+ cell expansion. For CDR3 and TCR beta VDJ profiling, genomic DNA was the template used. MiXCR, run by TCRdb on the reads, gives a single entry per CDR3 protein. The table records some 170,000 distinct CDR3 sequences, about 45% of them present only once. The sample taken for sequencing was sorted CD4+, CD8+, or CD8+CD57+ T cells (not recorded which) from PBMCs. The receptors were gathered from a human donor with aplastic anemia.

The V call is TRBV25-1, the J call TRBJ2-7; perhaps TRBD1 as D (5 bases). Trimming took 4 bases from V and 0 from J, leaving 10 bases between them. This CDR3 is built from 14 residues. In germline, CDR1 is MGHDK, CDR2 SYGVNS. The CDR3 region has the DNA TGTGCCAGCAGTGTGCAGGGTAGCTCCTACGAGCAGTACTTC. Residues: CASSVQGSSYEQYF.

This clonotype was recorded many times. V and J are TRBV11-3 and TRBJ2-7; possible D gene TRBD1, 5 bases. This CDR3 region has 15 residues. V gave up 0 bases and J gave up 2 bases, with 11 bases separating them. Germline V lookup: CDR1 SGHNT, CDR2 YENEEA. CDR3 nucleotide sequence: TGTGCCAGCAGCTTAGACTCCCAGGGTCCCTACGAGCAGTACTTC. Amino acid sequence: CASSLDSQGPYEQYF.

This chain joins TRBV7-3 and TRBJ1-2, with a tentative D call TRBD1 (5 bases). Germline V gives CDR1 SGHTA, CDR2 FQGTGA. Trimming removed 0 bases from V and 4 bases from J, with 21 bases in between. The CDR3 extends over 18 amino acids. The CDR3 coding sequence is TGTGCCAGCAGCTTAACGACTCTAGGCGGACGGGGCCTCTATGGCTACACCTTC. It specifies CASSLTTLGGRGLYGYTF.

The chain joins TRBV7-2 to TRBJ2-7; no clear D. This CDR3 has 12 amino acids. The germline V gene encodes CDR1 SGHTA and CDR2 FQGNSA. Trimming pared 5 bases from V and 4 bases from J, leaving 9 bases between. Written as DNA, the CDR3 is TGTGCCAGCAGCGGAAGTAGATACGAGCAGTACTTC. Protein sequence: CASSGSRYEQYF.

Many counts were recorded for this clonotype. The genes are TRBV2 and TRBJ1-2; D unclear. The V and J ends lost 7 bases and 3 bases respectively, with 24 bases between them. Germline V CDR1 and CDR2: SNHLY, FYNNEI. The CDR3 consists of 17 residues. The CDR3, as DNA: TGTGCCAGCATCGTACCCCCCGACTGGGGAAGGGACTATGGCTACACCTTC. It yields the protein CASIVPPDWGRDYGYTF. Combining the CDR3 with reference TRBV2 and TRBJ1-2 gives the whole variable domain EPEVTQTPSHQVTQMGQEVILRCVPISNHLYFYWYRQILGQKVEFLVSFYNNEISEKSEIFDDQFSVERPDGSNFTLKIRSTKLEDSAMYFCASIVPPDWGRDYGYTFGSGTRLTVV.

The gene calls are TRBV4-1 and TRBJ2-7; D not resolved. The CDR3 runs to 15 residues. V was cut by 2 bases and J by 1 base, with 12 bases left in between. The germline gives CDR1 MGHRA, CDR2 YSYEKL. The CDR3 reads CASSQSQDGSYEQYF. CDR3 DNA sequence: TGCGCCAGCAGCCAAAGCCAAGACGGATCCTACGAGCAGTACTTC.

The gene calls are TRBV9 and TRBJ2-1, with D possibly matching TRBD1 (7 bases). Germline CDR1 reads SGDLS; CDR2 reads YYNGEE. The CDR3 is made up of 15 amino acids. Trimming took off 5 bases at V and 4 bases at J, with 16 bases between the two ends. The CDR3 DNA sequence: TGTGCCAGCAGTGCGGAGGGGGCTCGGTACAATGAGCAGTTCTTC. This sequence encodes CASSAEGARYNEQFF.

There are many counts of this clonotype. The chain links TRBV3-1 to TRBJ1-5; no definite D call. The CDR3 spans 14 residues. The germline V gene encodes CDR1 LGHDT and CDR2 YNNKEL (reference sequence). The V end was cut by 0 bases, the J end by 4 bases, with 7 bases between. The CDR3 DNA sequence: TGTGCCAGCAGCCAAGATCTTGTGAATCAGCCCCAGCATTTT. Protein sequence: CASSQDLVNQPQHF.

This clonotype was found many times. The J gene is TRBJ1-1, the V gene TRBV5-4; D is unclear. V dropped 6 bases and J dropped 0 bases, with 18 bases sitting between them. Germline V gene lookup returns CDR1 SGHNT and CDR2 YYREEE (reference sequence). CDR3 length: 16 residues. The DNA of the CDR3 is TGTGCCAGCACCATCCAAGGACGTATCATGAACACTGAAGCTTTCTTT. Translation gives CASTIQGRIMNTEAFF.

The chain joins TRBV20-1 to TRBJ2-3, with D possibly matching TRBD2 (7 bases). The V gene's germline CDR1 is DFQATT and CDR2 SNEGSKA (reference sequence). CDR3 length equals 15 residues. The germline V and J ends were trimmed by 2 bases and 5 bases, with 17 bases remaining between them. The CDR3: CSARSEGGRVDTQYF. In nucleotides, the CDR3 is TGCAGTGCTAGATCTGAGGGGGGGCGTGTAGATACGCAGTATTTT.

In its sample, this clonotype was seen many times. J is TRBJ2-7 and V is TRBV19, with a tentative D call TRBD1 (6 bases). Deletions cut 10 bases from V and 3 bases from J, with 13 bases between. CDR3 length equals 12 residues. The germline gives CDR1 LNHDA, CDR2 SQIVND (reference sequence). CDR3 loop: CATAGTFYEQYF. DNA of the CDR3: TGTGCCACAGCCGGGACATTCTACGAGCAGTACTTC.

Details on this clonotype: It may be a read error: a sequence one base away is much more abundant. The chain carries TRBV11-1 and TRBJ2-1; a weak D match, TRBD2 (6 bases). The CDR3 consists of 14 residues. Germline-derived CDR1 and CDR2 are SGHAT and FQDESV (reference sequence). The CDR3: CASSLSGPYSEQFF. In DNA, the CDR3 is TGTGCCAGCAGCTTAAGCGGGCCCTACAGTGAGCAGTTCTTC. Full variable domain (missing parts from reference TRBV11-1 and TRBJ2-1): EAEVAQSPRYKITEKSQAVAFWCDPISGHATLYWYRQILGQGPELLVQFQDESVVDDSQLPKDRFSAERLKGVDSTLKIQPAELGDSAMYLCASSLSGPYSEQFFGPGTRLTVL.

The chain is built from TRBV2 and TRBJ2-5; D may be TRBD1 (5 bases). V lost 6 bases and J lost 4, with 9 bases in between. The CDR3 contains 12 residues. Germline V lookup: CDR1 SNHLY, CDR2 FYNNEI. The CDR3: CASRDRAETQYF. The CDR3 bases are TGTGCCAGCAGAGACAGAGCAGAGACCCAGTACTTC.

The genes are TRBV6-5 and TRBJ2-1, with D maybe TRBD1 (6 bases). This CDR3 is built from 14 residues. Trimming took off 7 bases at V and 8 bases at J, with 18 bases between the two ends. Germline V lookup: CDR1 MNHEY, CDR2 SVGAGI. The CDR3 DNA is TGTGCCAGCAAGCTAGAGGGGGTCGGCTATGAGCAGTTCTTC. Protein sequence: CASKLEGVGYEQFF.

The chain recombines TRBV24-1 with TRBJ2-3; perhaps TRBD2 as D (6 bases). Deletions cut 4 bases from V and 1 base from J, with 14 bases between. CDR1 KGHDR and CDR2 SFDVKD come from the germline V gene. This CDR3 is 16 amino acids long. CDR3 region: CATSEPEGTGTDTQYF. In DNA form, the CDR3 reads TGTGCCACCAGTGAGCCGGAGGGTACCGGCACAGATACGCAGTATTTT.

On this clonotype: The CDR3 carries no conserved terminal phenylalanine or tryptophan, so it likely arises from a read error. This chain joins TRBV10-1 and TRBJ2-1; the match to TRBD1 covers 8 bases. The trim removed 2 bases at V and 5 bases at J, leaving 5 bases unmatched. Germline V gene sequence: CDR1 WNHNN, CDR2 SYGVQD (reference sequence). The CDR3 consists of 15 residues. This chain's CDR3 is CASSELDRVDNEQFS. The CDR3 bases are TGCGCCAGCAGTGAGCTGGACAGGGTGGACAATGAGCAGTTCTCC.

In this sample, this clonotype turned up many times. The chain carries TRBV9 and TRBJ2-2, with 7 bases aligning to TRBD2. The germline gives CDR1 SGDLS, CDR2 YYNGEE. V was clipped by 2 bases and J by 3 bases; unmatched bases: 10. CDR3 length: 17 amino acids. The CDR3 here is CASSVARWLADTGELFF. DNA of the CDR3: TGTGCCAGCAGCGTTGCCAGGTGGCTAGCGGACACCGGGGAGCTGTTTTTT.

In the case of this clonotype: A read error may be the cause here, since a much bigger clone is one base away. The gene calls are TRBV9 and TRBJ1-4, with 11 bases matching TRBD1. The V gene's germline CDR1 is SGDLS and CDR2 YYNGEE. This CDR3 is 15 amino acids long. The CDR3 bases are TGTGCCAGCAGCATAGGACAGGGGGCTAAGGAAAAACTGTTTTTT. This translates into CASSIGQGAKEKLFF.

This clonotype was picked up a small number of times. The chain recombines TRBV5-6 with TRBJ2-1, with D perhaps assigned TRBD1 or TRBD2 (7 bases each). Germline V gene sequence: CDR1 SGHDT, CDR2 YYEEEE. The CDR3 consists of 18 residues. Trimming stripped 5 bases from V and 0 bases from J, with 21 bases between. The CDR3 region is CASSWRETGPFSYNEQFF. DNA for the CDR3: TGTGCCAGCAGTTGGCGGGAGACAGGGCCCTTCTCCTACAATGAGCAGTTCTTC. The entire variable domain, with the rest obtained from reference TRBV5-6 and TRBJ2-1, is as follows: DAGVTQSPTHLIKTRGQQVTLRCSPKSGHDTVSWYQQALGQGPQFIFQYYEEEERQRGNFPDRFSGHQFPNYSSELNVNALLLGDSALYLCASSWRETGPFSYNEQFFGPGTRLTVL.

This clonotype showed up many times. The V and J genes are TRBV2 and TRBJ1-4, with unresolved D. Trimming cost V 9 bases and J 8 bases, with 10 bases left between them. The CDR3 runs to 11 residues. Germline V CDR1 and CDR2: SNHLY, FYNNEI. In DNA form, the CDR3 reads TGTGCCAGTACCGGGAACGAAAAACTGTTTTTT. It translates to CASTGNEKLFF.

This rearrangement joins TRBV4-1 to TRBJ1-2, with 8 nucleotides matching TRBD1. Losses at the gene ends were 3 bases for V and 4 bases for J; bases not matched to a gene: 4. The CDR3 length is 14 residues. Germline assignment: CDR1 MGHRA and CDR2 YSYEKL. CDR3 DNA: TGCGCCAGCAGCCATGCTGACAGGGGCTATGGCTACACCTTC. Translated: CASSHADRGYGYTF.

This clonotype has at least ten counts. The V gene is TRBV18, the J gene TRBJ2-7, with 7 nucleotides matching TRBD1. Looked up from germline, CDR1 is KGHSH and CDR2 is LQKENI. The CDR3 consists of 14 residues. With V trimmed by 3 bases and J by 5 bases, 7 bases remained unmatched. This CDR3 reads CASSPRDSDNEQYF. CDR3 DNA: TGTGCCAGCTCACCCCGGGACAGCGACAACGAGCAGTACTTC.

Ten or more counts support this clonotype. This sequence joins TRBV11-2 and TRBJ2-7; D is ambiguous. Trimming shortened V by 6 bases and J by 2 bases, and 14 bases separated the two germline ends. The germline gives CDR1 SGHAT, CDR2 FQNNGV. The CDR3 is 14 residues long. In DNA form, the CDR3 reads TGTGCCAGCAGGTCCGCTGGCCGGGCCTACGAGCAGTACTTC. It translates to CASRSAGRAYEQYF.

As to this clonotype: Germline and junction disagree at one end, which may indicate a read error. The chain joins TRBV2 to TRBJ1-4, with D hard to call. Germline CDR1 is SNHLY and CDR2 is FYNNEI. The CDR3 totals 15 residues. The CDR3 protein is CASRELGQNNEKPFF. The CDR3 DNA follows: TGTGCCAGCAGGGAGTTGGGTCAGAATAATGAAAAACCGTTTTTT. The entire variable domain, with the rest obtained from reference TRBV2 and TRBJ1-4, is as follows: EPEVTQTPSHQVTQMGQEVILRCVPISNHLYFYWYRQILGQKVEFLVSFYNNEISEKSEIFDDQFSVERPDGSNFTLKIRSTKLEDSAMYFCASRELGQNNEKPFFGSGTQLSVL.

This clonotype was detected ten times or more. This chain joins TRBV7-2 and TRBJ1-3, with no clear D. CDR3 length: 17 amino acids. CDR1 is SGHTA and CDR2 is FQGNSA in the germline V gene. The V and J ends lost 0 bases and 0 bases respectively, with 12 bases between them. This chain's CDR3 is CASSLAWRRTSGNTIYF. DNA of the CDR3: TGTGCCAGCAGCTTAGCGTGGCGCAGGACCTCTGGAAACACCATATATTTT.

The table lists this clonotype with many counts. V is TRBV3-1 and J is TRBJ2-2; D possibly corresponds to TRBD2 (6 bases). Germline CDR1 is LGHDT and CDR2 is YNNKEL (reference sequence). This CDR3 is 15 amino acids long. V lost 5 bases and J 2 bases, leaving 12 bases between the germline ends. CDR3 sequence reads: CASSFVAVNTGELFF. The DNA of the CDR3 is TGTGCCAGCAGCTTTGTAGCGGTCAACACCGGGGAGCTGTTTTTT.

The chain is built from TRBV6-2 or TRBV6-3 and TRBJ2-3; D is perhaps TRBD2 (5 bases). Per the germline V gene, CDR1 is MNHEY and CDR2 is SVGEGT. The CDR3 consists of 13 residues. With 5 bases removed from V and 7 bases from J, the gap between germline ends came to 13 bases. CDR3 amino acids: CASSEAPGNTQYF. The DNA for the CDR3 is TGTGCCAGCAGTGAAGCGCCCGGGAATACGCAGTATTTT.

This clonotype has ten or more counts. The chain employs TRBV11-2 and TRBJ2-3; D perhaps matches TRBD2 (7 bases). The CDR3 has 18 amino acids. CDR1 and CDR2 (germline): SGHAT, FQNNGV. Trimming removed 5 bases at V and 1 base at J, with 22 bases between. The CDR3 bases are TGTGCCAGCAGCGTGCGAGGGGCCCGGGGGGCCCGCACAGATACGCAGTATTTT. Its protein is CASSVRGARGARTDTQYF.